The present TCR beta chain was sequenced within a study of cytotoxic CD8 clonotypes in ibrutinib-treated CLL. Looked up from germline, CDR1 is MNHEY and CDR2 is SMNVEV (reference sequence). This CDR3 has 14 amino acids. V gave up 7 bases and J gave up 4 bases; unmatched junction bases: 8. Assay used: immunoSEQ multiplex PCR; TCRdb lists only in-frame clones, some missing. This table has some 310,000 clones, around four fifths appearing once. The rearrangement links TRBV27 to TRBJ1-2, with 8 positions matching TRBD1. The sequenced sample was PBMCs, obtained before ibrutinib treatment. The clonotype originates from a human donor with chronic lymphocytic leukemia. The CDR3 sequence: CASKDRGFVYGYTF. The CDR3 coding sequence is TGTGCCAGCAAAGACAGGGGATTCGTCTATGGCTACACCTTC.